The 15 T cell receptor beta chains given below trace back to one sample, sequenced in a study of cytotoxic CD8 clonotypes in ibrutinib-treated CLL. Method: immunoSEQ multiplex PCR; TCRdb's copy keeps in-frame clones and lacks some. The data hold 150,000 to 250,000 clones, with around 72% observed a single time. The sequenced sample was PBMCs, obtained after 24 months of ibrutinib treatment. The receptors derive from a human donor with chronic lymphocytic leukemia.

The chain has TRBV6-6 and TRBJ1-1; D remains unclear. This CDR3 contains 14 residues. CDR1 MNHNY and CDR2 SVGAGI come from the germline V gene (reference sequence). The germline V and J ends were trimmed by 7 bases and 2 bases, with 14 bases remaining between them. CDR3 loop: CASTPGQVNTEAFF. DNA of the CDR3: TGTGCCAGCACCCCCGGCCAGGTCAACACTGAAGCTTTCTTT.

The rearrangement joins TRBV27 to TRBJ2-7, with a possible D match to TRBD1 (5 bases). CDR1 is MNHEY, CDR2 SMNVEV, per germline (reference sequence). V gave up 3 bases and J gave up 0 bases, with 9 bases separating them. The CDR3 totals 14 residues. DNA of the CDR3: TGTGCCAGCAGTTTGGGGCGATACTCCTACGAGCAGTACTTC. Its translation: CASSLGRYSYEQYF.

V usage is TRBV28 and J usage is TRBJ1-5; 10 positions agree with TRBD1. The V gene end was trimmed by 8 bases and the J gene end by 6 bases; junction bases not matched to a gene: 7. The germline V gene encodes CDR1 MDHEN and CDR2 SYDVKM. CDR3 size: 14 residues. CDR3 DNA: TGTGCCAGCCGGCCGGACAGGGGGATTCAGCCCCAGCATTTT. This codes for CASRPDRGIQPQHF.

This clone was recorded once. CDR3 sequence (DNA): TGTGCCAGCAGTTGGGGACTAGCGGGAGGTGTGAGCTCCTACAATGAGCAGTTCTTC. This translates into CASSWGLAGGVSSYNEQFF. The rearrangement joins TRBV27 to TRBJ2-1, with 15 bases fitting TRBD2. The germline CDR1 and CDR2 sequences are MNHEY and SMNVEV (reference sequence). Unmatched junction bases numbered 7, after V lost 4 bases and J lost 0 bases. The length of the CDR3 is 19 residues.

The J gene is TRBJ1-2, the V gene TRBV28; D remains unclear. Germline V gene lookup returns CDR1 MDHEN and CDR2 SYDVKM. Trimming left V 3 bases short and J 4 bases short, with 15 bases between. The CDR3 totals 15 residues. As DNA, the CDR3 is TGTGCCAGCAGTTTCGGGCACGGCGGGAGCTATGGCTACACCTTC. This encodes CASSFGHGGSYGYTF.

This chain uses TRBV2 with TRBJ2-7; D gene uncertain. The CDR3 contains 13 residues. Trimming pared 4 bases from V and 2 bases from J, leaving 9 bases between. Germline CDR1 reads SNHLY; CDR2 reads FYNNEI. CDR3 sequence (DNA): TGTGCCAGCAGTGGTCCCAGGACCTACGAGCAGTACTTC. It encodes CASSGPRTYEQYF.

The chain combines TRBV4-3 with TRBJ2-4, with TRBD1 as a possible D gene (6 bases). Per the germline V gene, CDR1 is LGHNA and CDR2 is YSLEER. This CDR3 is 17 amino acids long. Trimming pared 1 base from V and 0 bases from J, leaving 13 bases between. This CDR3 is CASSQGRTAVAKNIQYF. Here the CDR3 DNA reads TGCGCCAGCAGCCAAGGCCGGACAGCCGTAGCCAAAAACATTCAGTACTTC.

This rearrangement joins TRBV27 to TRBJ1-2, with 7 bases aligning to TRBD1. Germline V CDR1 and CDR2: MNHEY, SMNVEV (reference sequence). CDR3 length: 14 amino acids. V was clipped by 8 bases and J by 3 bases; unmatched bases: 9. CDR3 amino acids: CASGYRGPDYGYTF. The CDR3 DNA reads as TGTGCCAGCGGATACAGGGGTCCAGACTATGGCTACACCTTC.

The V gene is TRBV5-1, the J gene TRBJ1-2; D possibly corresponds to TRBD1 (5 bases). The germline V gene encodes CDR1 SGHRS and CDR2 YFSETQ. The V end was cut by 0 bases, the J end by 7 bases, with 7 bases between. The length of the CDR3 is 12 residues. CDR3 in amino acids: CASSLEGSGYTF. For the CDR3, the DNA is TGCGCCAGCAGCTTGGAGGGGAGTGGCTACACCTTC.

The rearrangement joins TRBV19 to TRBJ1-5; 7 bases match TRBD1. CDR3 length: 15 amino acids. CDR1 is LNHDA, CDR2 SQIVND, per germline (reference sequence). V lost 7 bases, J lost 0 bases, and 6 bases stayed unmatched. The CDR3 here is CASTRDRYSNQPQHF. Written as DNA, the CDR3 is TGTGCCAGTACCCGGGACAGATATAGCAATCAGCCCCAGCATTTT.

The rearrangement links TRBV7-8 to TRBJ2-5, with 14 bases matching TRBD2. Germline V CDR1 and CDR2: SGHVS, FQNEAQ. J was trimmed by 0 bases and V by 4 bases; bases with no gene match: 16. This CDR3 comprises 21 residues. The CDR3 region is CASSSDLNRGLAGGHQETQYF. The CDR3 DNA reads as TGTGCCAGCAGCTCAGATCTAAACCGTGGACTAGCGGGAGGCCACCAAGAGACCCAGTACTTC.

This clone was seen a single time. The CDR3 DNA follows: TGTGCCAGCAGTGAACACGGGGCTAGCTGGATCCCAGATACGCAGTATTTT. Amino acids: CASSEHGASWIPDTQYF. This rearrangement joins TRBV25-1 to TRBJ2-3, with D perhaps assigned TRBD1 or TRBD2 (5 bases each). Trimming left V 2 bases short and J 4 bases short, with 19 bases between. The CDR3 covers 17 residues. Germline V gene sequence: CDR1 MGHDK, CDR2 SYGVNS.

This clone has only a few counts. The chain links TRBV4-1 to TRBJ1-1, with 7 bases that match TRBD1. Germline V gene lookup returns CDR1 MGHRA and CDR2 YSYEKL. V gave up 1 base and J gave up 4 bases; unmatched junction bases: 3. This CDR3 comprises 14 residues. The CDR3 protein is CASSQVAGGTEAFF. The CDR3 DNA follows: TGCGCCAGCAGCCAAGTTGCAGGGGGCACTGAAGCTTTCTTT.

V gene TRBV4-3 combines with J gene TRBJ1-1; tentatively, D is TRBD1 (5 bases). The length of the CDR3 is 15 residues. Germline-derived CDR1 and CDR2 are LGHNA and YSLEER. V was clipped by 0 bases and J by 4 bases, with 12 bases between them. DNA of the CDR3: TGCGCCAGCAGCCAAGAACGAGTCGGGGGCACTGAAGCTTTCTTT. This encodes CASSQERVGGTEAFF.

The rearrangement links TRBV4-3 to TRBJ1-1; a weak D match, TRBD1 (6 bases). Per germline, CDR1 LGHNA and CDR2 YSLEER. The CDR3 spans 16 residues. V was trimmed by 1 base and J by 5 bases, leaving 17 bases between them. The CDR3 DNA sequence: TGCGCCAGCAGCCAAGTATCGTGGGGGCGAGGAACTGAAGCTTTCTTT. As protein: CASSQVSWGRGTEAFF.